This note documents a single TCR beta chain sequence. Antigen: not known. This sample is drawn from a study of neoadjuvant anti-PD-1 for oral cavity cancer. Study-level background: Before surgery, most patients got three to four biweekly 3 mg/kg nivolumab doses. Study-wide findings and caveats: Each response group had just a few patients in TCR analyses.

With V trimmed by 6 bases and J by 1 base, 7 bases remained unmatched. CDR1 is MNHEY and CDR2 is SMNVEV in the germline V gene (reference sequence). The CDR3 is made up of 16 amino acids. Blood libraries mostly used approximately 480 ng genomic DNA, six replicates each. Profiled with immunoSEQ multiplex PCR; TCRdb holds only in-frame clones, not every one. The repertoire holds 13,000 to 15,000 clones, with nearly 70% as singletons. The time point denotes: after neoadjuvant nivolumab, at surgical resection. Analysis of PBMCs was direct, with no culture step. The rearrangement uses TRBV27 and TRBJ2-4; 9 bases line up with TRBD1. Material: PBMCs, obtained after nivolumab (anti-PD-1) treatment. The receptor comes from a person aged 35 to 85 with oral cavity squamous cell carcinoma. As DNA, the CDR3 is TGTGCCAGCAGCCCACAGGGGGCGCGGGCCAAAAACATTCAGTACTTC. Encoded protein: CASSPQGARAKNIQYF.